Each of the 15 T cell receptor beta chains below was sequenced from the same sample in a study of CD8 T cells in ankylosing spondylitis listed by TCRdb under 2017. Receptors were amplified or captured by 5' RACE. The sample was run on an Illumina HiSeq 2500. The public reads were run again by TCRdb, first through fastp at Q25 and then through MiXCR, and only productive beta chains were kept. Duplicate CDR3 protein sequences are folded into a single record with the most common DNA and genes. The sample has hundreds of thousands of distinct CDR3 sequences on record, around 20% of them singletons. Roughly 7.4% of the sample is held by the ten biggest clonotypes. Sequencing was performed on blood, either unsorted or a sorted T cell fraction (not recorded which). Receptor source: a male donor with ankylosing spondylitis or in good health (not recorded which).

J is TRBJ1-1 and V is TRBV9; unclear D gene. V lost 4 bases to trimming and J lost 7 bases, with 11 bases between them. CDR3 length: 12 residues. The germline V gene has CDR1 SGDLS and CDR2 YYNGEE. The CDR3 DNA reads TGTGCCAGCAGCACCGGACGGGATGAAGCTTTCTTT. Protein product: CASSTGRDEAFF.

This chain connects TRBV14 to TRBJ2-1; 8 bases fit TRBD2. This CDR3 spans 15 amino acids. V trimming: 1 base; J trimming: 6 bases; junction bases outside the gene matches: 5. The germline V gene has CDR1 SGHDN and CDR2 FVKESK. CDR3 sequence reads: CASSQVGRGGNEQFF. CDR3 coding DNA: TGTGCCAGCAGCCAAGTAGGACGGGGGGGCAATGAGCAGTTCTTC.

V and J are TRBV20-1 and TRBJ2-5; TRBD1 matches at 7 bases. Germline V gives CDR1 DFQATT, CDR2 SNEGSKA (reference sequence). After removal of 0 bases from V and 4 bases from J, the junction contained 8 bases not matched to a gene. The CDR3 sequence is 15 residues long. The CDR3 here is CSARDFGTASETQYF. In nucleotides, the CDR3 is TGCAGTGCTAGAGATTTCGGGACAGCCTCAGAGACCCAGTACTTC.

The chain links TRBV7-6 to TRBJ2-5; D gene unclear. Trimming took off 8 bases at V and 2 bases at J, with 12 bases between the two ends. Germline-derived CDR1 and CDR2 are SGHVS and FNYEAQ. The CDR3 length is 13 residues. The CDR3 coding sequence is TGTGCCAGCCAGCCAGGATCACAAGAGACCCAGTACTTC. Translated, it gives CASQPGSQETQYF.

This clonotype was seen many times. The chain joins TRBV5-4 to TRBJ1-1; a weak D match, TRBD1 (5 bases). The germline CDR1 and CDR2 sequences are SGHNT and YYREEE (reference sequence). This CDR3 region has 14 residues. V shed 2 bases and J shed 5 bases, with 13 bases lying between them. The chain's CDR3 is CASSFPRRGTEAFF. CDR3 nucleotide sequence: TGTGCCAGCAGCTTTCCACGGAGGGGTACTGAAGCTTTCTTT.

This clonotype was observed a handful of times. The chain has TRBV6-5 and TRBJ1-1, with D tentatively TRBD1 (5 bases). Trimming cost V 2 bases and J 1 base, with 11 bases left between them. Germline V gene lookup returns CDR1 MNHEY and CDR2 SVGAGI. This CDR3 spans 15 amino acids. The CDR3 DNA reads TGTGCCAGCAGTTACGGGGGGGAGGCGAACACTGAAGCTTTCTTT. This sequence encodes CASSYGGEANTEAFF.

The chain combines TRBV5-1 with TRBJ2-3; D is unresolved. V was shortened by 0 bases and J by 1 base, with 15 bases between the two germline ends. Per the germline V gene, CDR1 is SGHRS and CDR2 is YFSETQ. The CDR3 totals 17 residues. The CDR3 coding sequence is TGCGCCAGCAGCTTGGAGGGTCTCCCCCAGGGCACAGATACGCAGTATTTT. The encoded protein is CASSLEGLPQGTDTQYF. The full variable domain, its missing parts supplied by reference TRBV5-1 and TRBJ2-3, is KAGVTQTPRYLIKTRGQQVTLSCSPISGHRSVSWYQQTPGQGLQFLFEYFSETQRNKGNFPGRFSGRQFSNSRSEMNVSTLELGDSALYLCASSLEGLPQGTDTQYFGPGTRLTVL.

This clonotype was picked up many times. This chain joins TRBV20-1 and TRBJ2-1; 9 bases line up with TRBD2. V shed 7 bases and J 4 bases; nucleotides not matched to a gene: 5. Germline CDR1 DFQATT, CDR2 SNEGSKA (reference sequence). The length of the CDR3 is 13 residues. For the CDR3, the DNA is TGCAGTGGAGCGACTAGCGGTTACAATGAGCAGTTCTTC. Translation gives CSGATSGYNEQFF.

This clonotype was seen a few times. This chain joins TRBV7-8 and TRBJ1-2; the D gene is possibly TRBD1 (6 bases). V was clipped by 0 bases and J by 2 bases, with 19 bases between them. The CDR3 spans 18 residues. CDR1 and CDR2 from the germline V gene are SGHVS and FQNEAQ. In DNA form, the CDR3 reads TGTGCCAGCAGCTTAGCGGACAGATCTTCCAACCTAAACTATGGCTACACCTTC. As protein: CASSLADRSSNLNYGYTF.

The chain joins TRBV29-1 to TRBJ2-2; TRBD2 matches 9 bases. The J segment lost 4 bases and the V segment lost 4 bases, leaving 7 bases of the junction unmatched. Germline values: CDR1 SQVTM, CDR2 ANQGSEA. This CDR3 has 15 residues. This chain's CDR3 is CSVAASGTLTGELFF. In DNA, the CDR3 is TGCAGCGTTGCCGCTAGCGGGACCCTCACCGGGGAGCTGTTTTTT.

The table lists this clonotype with a few counts. The chain is built from TRBV7-9 and TRBJ2-1; 7 positions agree with TRBD2. Trimming took 6 bases from V and 5 from J; bases not matched to a gene: 7. Germline assignment: CDR1 SEHNR and CDR2 FQNEAQ (reference sequence). CDR3 length: 14 residues. CDR3 sequence reads: CASRVAGANNEQFF. DNA for the CDR3: TGTGCCAGCAGGGTGGCGGGAGCCAACAATGAGCAGTTCTTC.

This clonotype was counted ten times or more. The chain is built from TRBV6-5 and TRBJ2-3; TRBD2 is a possible D gene (5 bases). This CDR3 comprises 18 residues. Trimming pared 0 bases from V and 9 bases from J, leaving 25 bases between. Germline V gene lookup returns CDR1 MNHEY and CDR2 SVGAGI. CDR3 sequence reads: CASSYSGGGVGTSLTQYF. DNA for the CDR3: TGTGCCAGCAGTTACTCCGGAGGTGGGGTGGGCACTAGTCTAACGCAGTATTTT.

The gene calls are TRBV11-2 and TRBJ2-1; D tentatively fits TRBD1 or TRBD2 (5 bases each). The V end was cut by 5 bases, the J end by 7 bases, with 9 bases between. This CDR3 has 12 residues. The germline CDR1 and CDR2 sequences are SGHAT and FQNNGV. The CDR3 here is CASSIWGNEQFF. In DNA, the CDR3 is TGTGCCAGCAGCATTTGGGGGAATGAGCAGTTCTTC.

Many counts were recorded for this clonotype. The V and J genes are TRBV15 and TRBJ2-3; no firm D call. The CDR3 sequence is 15 residues long. Germline CDR1 and CDR2: LNHNV and YYDKDF (reference sequence). V lost 0 bases, J lost 1 base, and 8 bases lay in between. DNA of the CDR3: TGTGCCACCAGCAGAGAAGCAGCAGGCACAGATACGCAGTATTTT. As protein: CATSREAAGTDTQYF.

This clonotype was counted many times. The chain carries TRBV10-3 and TRBJ2-1; 11 bases agree with TRBD2. CDR3 length: 17 amino acids. Germline V gene lookup returns CDR1 ENHRY and CDR2 SYGVKD. V dropped 2 bases and J dropped 8; count of bases not matched to a gene: 11. The CDR3 nucleotides are TGTGCCATCAGTGAGAATCCCACTAGCGGGAGAACGGATGAGCAGTTCTTC. This gives the protein CAISENPTSGRTDEQFF.